The clone carrying this T cell receptor beta chain was seen repeatedly, ten times or more. The antigen is undetermined. This CDR3 has 14 amino acids. V was clipped by 6 bases and J by 6 bases; unmatched bases: 5. For repertoire sequencing, the TCR beta CDR3 regions were amplified from RNA transcripts. In the first round, RT-PCR was carried out with HTBI primers, and a multiplex PCR formed the second round. TCRdb reprocessed the multiplex PCR reads with MiXCR, giving one entry per CDR3 protein. The table lists under 200,000 distinct CDR3 sequences, approximately 38% of them singletons, with about 5.8% in the top ten. This sample stems from a study of Graves' ophthalmopathy and Graves' hyperthyroidism. The study, taken as a whole, reports: Ophthalmopathy progression was predicted with 70.59% sensitivity and about 72% specificity.

PBMCs came from 10 ml of fresh peripheral blood. V and J are TRBV12-3 or TRBV12-4 and TRBJ2-7; 13 bases are a match to TRBD2. The sample comprised peripheral blood. The TCR originated in a woman in her 40s with Graves' ophthalmopathy. The chain's CDR3 is CASSRGLAGIEQYF. CDR3 nucleotide sequence: TGTGCCAGCAGCCGGGGACTAGCGGGGATCGAGCAGTACTTC.